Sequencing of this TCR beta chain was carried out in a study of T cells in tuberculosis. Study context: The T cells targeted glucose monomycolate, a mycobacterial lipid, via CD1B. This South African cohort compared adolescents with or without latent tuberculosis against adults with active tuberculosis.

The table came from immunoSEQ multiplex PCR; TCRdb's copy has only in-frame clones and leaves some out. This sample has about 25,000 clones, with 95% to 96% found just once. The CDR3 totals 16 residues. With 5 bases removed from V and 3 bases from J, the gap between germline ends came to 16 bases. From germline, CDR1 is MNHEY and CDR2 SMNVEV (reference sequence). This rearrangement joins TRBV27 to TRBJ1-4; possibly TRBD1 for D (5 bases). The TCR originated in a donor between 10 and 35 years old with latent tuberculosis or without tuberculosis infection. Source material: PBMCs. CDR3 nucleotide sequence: TGTGCCAGCAGTCCGGGGGACGGGCGATCTAATGAAAAACTGTTTTTT. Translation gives CASSPGDGRSNEKLFF.